A single sample is the source of the 19 T cell receptor beta chains below, sequenced in a study of blood T cell repertoires in COVID-19. The data were produced by immunoSEQ multiplex PCR, yet TCRdb's version contains in-frame clones alone and is incomplete. In the table there are some 220,000 clones, about 85% of which are singletons. The sample was peripheral blood. These receptors were obtained from a man between 45 and 60 years old who had recovered from COVID-19.

This clone was seen only once. The J gene is TRBJ1-4, the V gene TRBV19, with D tentatively TRBD1 (6 bases). CDR3 length equals 16 residues. The V gene lost 1 base and the J gene lost 5 bases, with 14 bases spanning the gap. Germline loops: CDR1 LNHDA, CDR2 SQIVND (reference sequence). CDR3 in amino acids: CASSIVKGGRNEKLFF. The CDR3 DNA sequence: TGTGCCAGTAGTATAGTTAAAGGGGGACGGAATGAAAAACTGTTTTTT.

J is TRBJ2-5 and V is TRBV7-9; possibly TRBD1 for D (6 bases). Per the germline V gene, CDR1 is SEHNR and CDR2 is FQNEAQ (reference sequence). The CDR3 has 13 amino acids. Trimming took 4 bases from V and 4 from J, leaving 10 bases between them. The CDR3 loop reads CASSSLGAETQYF. The CDR3 coding sequence is TGTGCCAGCAGCTCCTTGGGGGCAGAGACCCAGTACTTC.

The chain employs TRBV12-3 or TRBV12-4 and TRBJ2-7, with 7 bases that match TRBD1. The V segment lost 4 bases and the J segment 0 bases; nucleotides outside the gene matches: 0. The CDR3 contains 13 residues. DNA of the CDR3: TGTGCCAGCAGTTGGGACAGCTCCTACGAGCAGTACTTC. This sequence encodes CASSWDSSYEQYF.

This clone was counted once. This rearrangement joins TRBV5-1 to TRBJ1-1, with 7 nucleotides matching TRBD1. Germline V gene lookup returns CDR1 SGHRS and CDR2 YFSETQ. V dropped 3 bases and J dropped 5; count of bases not matched to a gene: 7. The CDR3 totals 14 residues. The DNA for the CDR3 is TGCGCCAGCAGCTCCACAGGGGATCGGACTGAAGCTTTCTTT. Its translation is CASSSTGDRTEAFF.

The chain employs TRBV19 and TRBJ1-3, with 7 bases identical to TRBD1. The germline gives CDR1 LNHDA, CDR2 SQIVND (reference sequence). J gave up 1 base and V 4 bases, and 1 base lay outside the gene matches. The CDR3 is 14 amino acids. DNA for the CDR3: TGTGCCAGTAGTACACAGGGGTCTGGAAACACCATATATTTT. Protein sequence: CASSTQGSGNTIYF.

The chain is built from TRBV9 and TRBJ2-3; 9 nucleotides line up with TRBD1. This CDR3 is 16 amino acids long. Looked up from germline, CDR1 is SGDLS and CDR2 is YYNGEE. Trimming at V came to 4 bases and at J to 5 bases, leaving 11 bases not matched to a gene. CDR3 sequence: CASSYNRDRVVDTQYF. In DNA, the CDR3 is TGTGCCAGCAGCTATAACCGGGACAGGGTCGTAGATACGCAGTATTTT.

This chain uses TRBV24-1 with TRBJ2-3; 10 positions match TRBD2. CDR1 KGHDR and CDR2 SFDVKD come from the germline V gene. The J segment lost 0 bases and the V segment lost 3 bases, leaving 2 bases of the junction unmatched. This CDR3 comprises 16 residues. The CDR3 loop reads CATSDRLAGSTDTQYF. CDR3 DNA sequence: TGTGCCACCAGTGATCGACTAGCGGGTAGCACAGATACGCAGTATTTT.

V and J are TRBV19 and TRBJ1-1; 8 positions match TRBD1. J lost 1 base, V lost 6 bases, and 4 bases had no gene match. This CDR3 has 14 residues. Germline V CDR1 and CDR2: LNHDA, SQIVND (reference sequence). The CDR3 coding sequence is TGTGCCAGTAGCGTAGGACAGGGGAACACTGAAGCTTTCTTT. This sequence encodes CASSVGQGNTEAFF. The full variable domain, completed using reference TRBV19 and TRBJ1-1, is DGGITQSPKYLFRKEGQNVTLSCEQNLNHDAMYWYRQDPGQGLRLIYYSQIVNDFQKGDIAEGYSVSREKKESFPLTVTSAQKNPTAFYLCASSVGQGNTEAFFGQGTRLTVV.

This clone occurred a few times. The CDR3 nucleotides read TGTGCCAGCAGTTCTGGTAGCGGGAGAAAGGACACAGATACGCAGTATTTT. Its protein product is CASSSGSGRKDTDTQYF. J is TRBJ2-3 and V is TRBV27; 9 positions match TRBD2. Germline V CDR1 and CDR2: MNHEY, SMNVEV (reference sequence). Trimming took 4 bases from V and 2 from J; bases not matched to a gene: 10. The CDR3 sequence is 17 residues long.

This rearrangement joins TRBV28 to TRBJ2-7; weak D call: TRBD1 (7 bases). Trimming cost V 3 bases and J 2 bases, with 26 bases left between them. Germline values: CDR1 MDHEN, CDR2 SYDVKM. The CDR3 has 19 residues. The DNA of the CDR3 is TGTGCCAGCAGTTTCCGGGGGAATTTCCCACAGGGGACAGCCTACGAGCAGTACTTC. The encoded protein is CASSFRGNFPQGTAYEQYF.

This clone was picked up one time. The rearrangement uses TRBV5-1 and TRBJ2-3; 10 bases match TRBD2. J gave up 3 bases and V 5 bases, and 6 bases lay outside the gene matches. The CDR3 has 15 residues. CDR1 and CDR2 from the germline V gene are SGHRS and YFSETQ. The CDR3 sequence: CASSSSGRWTDTQYF. The CDR3 region has the DNA TGCGCCAGCAGTAGTAGCGGGAGGTGGACAGATACGCAGTATTTT.

CDR3 DNA sequence: TGTGCCAGCTCAGCCTTCCGGGAATCCTACGAGCAGTACTTC. Protein sequence: CASSAFRESYEQYF. The V and J genes are TRBV18 and TRBJ2-7; perhaps TRBD2 as D (5 bases). The V gene's germline CDR1 is KGHSH and CDR2 LQKENI. Trimming removed 5 bases from V and 1 base from J, with 12 bases in between. CDR3 length: 14 amino acids.

This clone was detected only a few times. This rearrangement joins TRBV12-3 or TRBV12-4 to TRBJ2-7, with D possibly matching TRBD1 (5 bases). The CDR3 consists of 12 residues. Trimming removed 2 bases from V and 5 bases from J, with 7 bases in between. CDR3 DNA sequence: TGTGCCAGCAGTTTATGGGGCAACGAGCAGTACTTC. Translation gives CASSLWGNEQYF.

The genes are TRBV28 and TRBJ1-5; 7 bases fit TRBD1. Germline V CDR1 and CDR2: MDHEN, SYDVKM. V lost 4 bases to trimming and J lost 4 bases; unmatched junction nucleotides: 10. CDR3 length: 16 residues. The CDR3 bases are TGTGCCAGCAGTTCACCCGGGACAGTAAGAAATCAGCCCCAGCATTTT. It translates to CASSSPGTVRNQPQHF. Combining the CDR3 with reference TRBV28 and TRBJ1-5 gives the whole variable domain DVKVTQSSRYLVKRTGEKVFLECVQDMDHENMFWYRQDPGLGLRLIYFSYDVKMKEKGDIPEGYSVSREKKERFSLILESASTNQTSMYLCASSSPGTVRNQPQHFGDGTRLSIL.

The chain uses TRBV28 and TRBJ2-7, with 8 bases matching TRBD2. The CDR3 has 14 amino acids. With 4 bases clipped from V and 5 bases from J, the junction kept 7 bases outside the gene matches. The V gene's germline CDR1 is MDHEN and CDR2 SYDVKM. The CDR3 nucleotides are TGTGCCAGCAGTTCAGCGGGAGTCGGTAACGAGCAGTACTTC. Encoded protein: CASSSAGVGNEQYF.

This clone was detected a few times. The chain uses TRBV5-4 and TRBJ2-7; D is undetermined. Trimming cost V 1 base and J 4 bases, with 15 bases left between them. Germline CDR1 reads SGHNT; CDR2 reads YYREEE (reference sequence). This CDR3 has 15 amino acids. The CDR3: CASSLSRPGGYEQYF. CDR3 DNA: TGTGCCAGCAGCTTGTCGCGGCCCGGTGGTTACGAGCAGTACTTC.

The chain carries TRBV5-1 and TRBJ1-4, with D perhaps matching TRBD1 (5 bases). Germline CDR1 reads SGHRS; CDR2 reads YFSETQ. Trimming removed 3 bases from V and 7 bases from J, with 13 bases in between. CDR3 length: 14 residues. The CDR3 region is CASSSGMGGEKLFF. CDR3 nucleotides: TGCGCCAGCAGCTCAGGGATGGGAGGTGAAAAACTGTTTTTT. Drawing the rest from reference TRBV5-1 and TRBJ1-4, the complete variable domain is KAGVTQTPRYLIKTRGQQVTLSCSPISGHRSVSWYQQTPGQGLQFLFEYFSETQRNKGNFPGRFSGRQFSNSRSEMNVSTLELGDSALYLCASSSGMGGEKLFFGSGTQLSVL.

This chain connects TRBV27 to TRBJ2-7; D possibly corresponds to TRBD2 (5 bases). There are 13 residues in the CDR3. Germline V gives CDR1 MNHEY, CDR2 SMNVEV (reference sequence). Trimming left V 3 bases short and J 5 bases short, with 11 bases between. The CDR3 DNA reads as TGTGCCAGCAGTTTTCGGGGTGGACACGAGCAGTACTTC. It codes for CASSFRGGHEQYF.

The gene calls are TRBV18 and TRBJ1-2; the D gene is possibly TRBD1 (5 bases). Germline V CDR1 and CDR2: KGHSH, LQKENI. V lost 2 bases to trimming and J lost 4 bases, with 11 bases between them. This CDR3 is 14 amino acids long. CDR3 protein: CASSPRDSPYGYTF. The CDR3 bases are TGTGCCAGCTCACCAAGAGACAGTCCCTATGGCTACACCTTC.